The sequence of this T cell receptor beta chain was determined in a study of tissue T cells after allogeneic stem cell transplantation. Sequencing of TCRbeta CDR3 at survey depth gave sequences and template counts. Clones were read by immunoSEQ multiplex PCR, and TCRdb kept only the in-frame ones, dropping some. The sample holds about 9,000 clones, around 33% seen once. This clone was detected only a few times. As yet, its antigen is unknown. Gene names are the mouse ones. The CDR3 end is not reached by the read, which stops 1 residue before it; the germline J gene fills it in. Findings and limits, study-wide: Across patients, clones rarely overlapped, yet motif clusters were shared tissue-specifically. This small cohort was clinically heterogeneous, and sampling depth was a limitation.

This CDR3 comprises 15 residues. CDR1 NNHDY and CDR2 SYVADS come from the germline V gene. Unmatched junction bases numbered 3, after V lost 2 bases and J lost 2 bases. The time point was: mouse harvest day 14 after allogeneic transplant. Each mouse received 10^7 T-cell-depleted marrow cells plus 10^6 splenic CD5+ T cells by tail vein. Tissues came from B6→BALB/c major-mismatch GVHD mice at day 7 or 14. The sequenced material came from skin. The V and J genes are TRBV13-3 and TRBJ2-1, with 8 bases that match TRBD2. The sequence came from a female BALB/c mouse given C57BL/6 T cells with graft-versus-host disease after an allogeneic hematopoietic cell transplant. This CDR3 is CASSEAGGYYAEQFF. The sequenced CDR3 bases are TGTGCCAGCAGTGAAGCTGGGGGGTACTATGCTGAGCAGTTC.